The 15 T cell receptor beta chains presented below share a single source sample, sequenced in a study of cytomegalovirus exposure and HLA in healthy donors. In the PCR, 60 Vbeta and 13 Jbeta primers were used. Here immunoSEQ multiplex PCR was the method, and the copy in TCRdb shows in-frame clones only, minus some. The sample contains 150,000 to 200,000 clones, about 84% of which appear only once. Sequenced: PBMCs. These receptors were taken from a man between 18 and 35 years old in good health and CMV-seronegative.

CDR3 region: CASSHDRGTTEAFF. CDR3 coding DNA: TGTGCCAGCAGCCATGACAGGGGGACCACTGAAGCTTTCTTT. This chain joins TRBV5-4 and TRBJ1-1; the match to TRBD1 covers 9 bases. The J segment lost 4 bases and the V segment lost 4 bases, leaving 5 bases of the junction unmatched. In germline, CDR1 is SGHNT, CDR2 YYREEE (reference sequence). The CDR3 runs to 14 residues.

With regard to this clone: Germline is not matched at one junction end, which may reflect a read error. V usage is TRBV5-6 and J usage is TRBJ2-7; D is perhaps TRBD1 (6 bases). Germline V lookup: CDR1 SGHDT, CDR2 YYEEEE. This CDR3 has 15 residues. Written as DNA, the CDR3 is TGTGCCAGCAGTTTGGCAGGGGAAGGGGACTACGAGCAGTACTTC. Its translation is CASSLAGEGDYEQYF. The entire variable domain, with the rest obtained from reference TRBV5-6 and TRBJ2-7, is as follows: DAGVTQSPTHLIKTRGQQVTLRCSPKSGHDTVSWYQQALGQGPQFIFQYYEEEERQRGNFPDRFSGHQFPNYSSELNVNALLLGDSALYLCASSLAGEGDYEQYFGPGTRLTVT.

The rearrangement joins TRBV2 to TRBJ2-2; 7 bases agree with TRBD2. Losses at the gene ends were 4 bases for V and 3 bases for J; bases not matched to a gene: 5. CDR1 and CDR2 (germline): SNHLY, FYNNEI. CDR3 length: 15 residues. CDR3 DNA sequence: TGTGCCAGCAGTGTCCCGGGGGGATACACCGGGGAGCTGTTTTTT. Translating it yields CASSVPGGYTGELFF.

This CDR3 reads CASSLAGGVYEQYF. In DNA form, the CDR3 reads TGTGCCAGCAGCTTAGCGGGAGGAGTATACGAGCAGTACTTC. The chain joins TRBV7-9 to TRBJ2-7, with D perhaps matching TRBD2 (6 bases). V dropped 0 bases and J dropped 4 bases, with 10 bases sitting between them. The CDR3 loop spans 14 amino acids. CDR1 SEHNR and CDR2 FQNEAQ come from the germline V gene (reference sequence).

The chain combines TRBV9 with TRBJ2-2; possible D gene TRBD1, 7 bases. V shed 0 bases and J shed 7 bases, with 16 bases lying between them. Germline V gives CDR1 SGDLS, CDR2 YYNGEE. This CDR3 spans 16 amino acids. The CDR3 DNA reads TGTGCCAGCAGCGTAGACCTCAGGGGGGATGTCGGGGAGCTGTTTTTT. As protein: CASSVDLRGDVGELFF.

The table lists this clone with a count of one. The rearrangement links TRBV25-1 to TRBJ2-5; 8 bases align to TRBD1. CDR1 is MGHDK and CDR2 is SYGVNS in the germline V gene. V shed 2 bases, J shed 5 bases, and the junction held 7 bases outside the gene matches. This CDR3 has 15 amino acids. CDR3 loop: CASSEGGQGAETQYF. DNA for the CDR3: TGTGCCAGCAGTGAAGGGGGTCAGGGGGCGGAGACCCAGTACTTC.

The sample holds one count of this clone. CDR3 bases: TGTGCCACCACCGAGGGATCCCTTAACACCGGGGAGCTGTTTTTT. Amino acid sequence: CATTEGSLNTGELFF. This sequence joins TRBV15 and TRBJ2-2; D might be TRBD2 (5 bases). The germline CDR1 and CDR2 sequences are LNHNV and YYDKDF (reference sequence). The CDR3 has 15 amino acids. V was cut by 7 bases and J by 2 bases, with 14 bases left in between.

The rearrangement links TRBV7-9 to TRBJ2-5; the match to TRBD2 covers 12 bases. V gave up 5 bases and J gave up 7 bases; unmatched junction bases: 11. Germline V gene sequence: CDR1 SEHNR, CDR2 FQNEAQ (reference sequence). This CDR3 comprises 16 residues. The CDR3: CASSQLAGGFFGTQYF. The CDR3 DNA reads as TGTGCCAGCAGCCAGCTAGCGGGAGGGTTTTTCGGGACCCAGTACTTC.

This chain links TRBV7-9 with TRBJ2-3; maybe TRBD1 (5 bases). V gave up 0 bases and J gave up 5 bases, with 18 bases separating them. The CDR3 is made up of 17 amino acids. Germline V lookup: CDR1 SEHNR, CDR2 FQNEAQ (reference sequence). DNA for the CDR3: TGTGCCAGCAGCTTAGCGCAGGGTTCGGGCGATGAAGATACGCAGTATTTT. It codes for CASSLAQGSGDEDTQYF.

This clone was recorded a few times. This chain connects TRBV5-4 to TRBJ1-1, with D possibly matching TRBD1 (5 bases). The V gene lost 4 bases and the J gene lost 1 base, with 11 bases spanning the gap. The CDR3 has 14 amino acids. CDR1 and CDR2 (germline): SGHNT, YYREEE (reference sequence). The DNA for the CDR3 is TGTGCCAGCAGCGGGGGGAGGACGAACACTGAAGCTTTCTTT. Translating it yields CASSGGRTNTEAFF.

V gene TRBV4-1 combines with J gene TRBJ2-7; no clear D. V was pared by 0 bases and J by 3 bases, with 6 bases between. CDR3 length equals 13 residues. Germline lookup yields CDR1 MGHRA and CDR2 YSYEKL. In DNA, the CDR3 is TGCGCCAGCAGCCAAGATCTGAGCTACGAGCAGTACTTC. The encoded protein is CASSQDLSYEQYF.

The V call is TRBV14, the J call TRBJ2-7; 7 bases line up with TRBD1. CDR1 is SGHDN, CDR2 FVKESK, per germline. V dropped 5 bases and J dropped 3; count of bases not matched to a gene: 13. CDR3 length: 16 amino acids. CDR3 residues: CASSGGEDRAYYEQYF. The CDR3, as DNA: TGTGCCAGCAGCGGCGGCGAAGACAGGGCGTACTACGAGCAGTACTTC.

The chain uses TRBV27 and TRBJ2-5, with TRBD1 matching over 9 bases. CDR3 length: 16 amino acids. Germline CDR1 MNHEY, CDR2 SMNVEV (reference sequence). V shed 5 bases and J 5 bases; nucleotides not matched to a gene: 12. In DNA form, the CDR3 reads TGTGCCAGCAGTCCTTCGGGAGGACAGGGGTTGGAGACCCAGTACTTC. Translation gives CASSPSGGQGLETQYF.

CDR3 residues: CASSGQGNEQYF. The CDR3 bases are TGTGCCAGCAGTGGACAGGGGAACGAGCAGTACTTC. V and J are TRBV2 and TRBJ2-7, with 8 nucleotides matching TRBD1. This CDR3 comprises 12 residues. Germline values: CDR1 SNHLY, CDR2 FYNNEI. The V segment lost 4 bases and the J segment 5 bases; nucleotides outside the gene matches: 1. Filled out from reference TRBV2 and TRBJ2-7, the complete variable domain reads EPEVTQTPSHQVTQMGQEVILRCVPISNHLYFYWYRQILGQKVEFLVSFYNNEISEKSEIFDDQFSVERPDGSNFTLKIRSTKLEDSAMYFCASSGQGNEQYFGPGTRLTVT.

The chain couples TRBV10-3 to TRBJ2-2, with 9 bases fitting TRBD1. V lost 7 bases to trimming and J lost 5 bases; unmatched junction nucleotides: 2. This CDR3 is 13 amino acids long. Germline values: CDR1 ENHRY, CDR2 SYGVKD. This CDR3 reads CAITDRGTGELFF. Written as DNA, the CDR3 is TGTGCCATCACTGACAGGGGGACCGGGGAGCTGTTTTTT.